This TCR beta chain was retrieved from a study of cytomegalovirus exposure and HLA in healthy donors. Findings and limits, study-wide: The analysis excluded some indistinguishable V segments, including TRBV6-2 and TRBV6-3. As confirmed in vitro, three CMV-associated chains were specific for CMV antigens. Serostatus for CMV was the only available immune exposure information.

The V segment lost 4 bases and the J segment 10 bases; nucleotides outside the gene matches: 8. CDR3 length equals 16 residues. Germline V gene lookup returns CDR1 LGHNA and CDR2 YSLEER. As concerns this clone: The target antigen is unknown.

Primers included in the PCR were 60 Vbeta and 13 Jbeta primers. Assay: immunoSEQ multiplex PCR; the TCRdb copy retains only in-frame clones and omits some. The sample has 100,000 to 150,000 clones; approximately 85% are singletons. The genes are TRBV4-3 and TRBJ2-3, with 16 bases identical to TRBD2. This TCR came from a boy between 5 and 17 years old in good health and CMV-seronegative. Material: PBMCs. CDR3 amino acids: CASSRGTSGRACAQYF. The CDR3 coding sequence is TGCGCCAGCAGCCGCGGGACTAGCGGGAGGGCCTGCGCGCAGTATTTT.